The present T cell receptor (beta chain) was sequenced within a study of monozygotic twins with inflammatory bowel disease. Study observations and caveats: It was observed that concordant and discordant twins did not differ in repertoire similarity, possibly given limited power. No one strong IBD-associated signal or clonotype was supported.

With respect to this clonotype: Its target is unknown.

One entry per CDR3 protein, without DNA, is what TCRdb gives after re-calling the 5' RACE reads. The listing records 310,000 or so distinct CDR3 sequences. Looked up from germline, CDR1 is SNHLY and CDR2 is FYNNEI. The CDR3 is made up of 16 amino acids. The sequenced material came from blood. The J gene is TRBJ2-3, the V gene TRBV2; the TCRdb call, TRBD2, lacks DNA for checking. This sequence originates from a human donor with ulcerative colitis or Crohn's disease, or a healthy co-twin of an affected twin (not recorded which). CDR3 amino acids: CASSDLGTSGPDTQYF.